The text below deals with one TCR beta chain. TCRdb reprocessed the 5' RACE reads and stores each CDR3 protein as one record, lacking DNA. The table for this sample gives 300,000 to 450,000 distinct CDR3 sequences. Germline V gene lookup returns CDR1 SGHVS and CDR2 FQNEAQ. There are 16 residues in the CDR3. The sample is drawn from a study of T cells expressing NK-cell markers. The sequence derives from a man aged 18-69 years in good health. The V call is TRBV7-8, the J call TRBJ2-4; TCRdb reports TRBD1, a call that lacks DNA to check it against. Sample: blood T cells: a sorted CD56 or NKG2C T cell subset, CD4+ or CD8+ T cells, or bulk PBMC T cells (not recorded which). CDR3 protein: CASSVGTGGAGYIQYF.